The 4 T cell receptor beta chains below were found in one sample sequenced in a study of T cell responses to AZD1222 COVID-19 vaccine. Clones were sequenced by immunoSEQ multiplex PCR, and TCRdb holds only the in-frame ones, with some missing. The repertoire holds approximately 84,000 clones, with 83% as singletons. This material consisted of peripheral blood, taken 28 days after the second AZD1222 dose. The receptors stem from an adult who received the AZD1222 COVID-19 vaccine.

The CDR3 DNA reads TGCGCCAGCAGCCAACTGGGGGCTGGGAATCAGCCCCAGCATTTT. Residues: CASSQLGAGNQPQHF. The chain joins TRBV4-1 to TRBJ1-5, with a tentative D call TRBD1 (6 bases). This CDR3 contains 15 residues. Trimming removed 2 bases at V and 4 bases at J, with 12 bases between. The germline gives CDR1 MGHRA, CDR2 YSYEKL.

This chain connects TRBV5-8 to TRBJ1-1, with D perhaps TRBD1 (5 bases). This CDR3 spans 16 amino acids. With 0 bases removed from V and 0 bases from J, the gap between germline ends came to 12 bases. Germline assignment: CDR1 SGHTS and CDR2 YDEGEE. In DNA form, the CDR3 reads TGTGCCAGCAGCTTGGGGGACGGACGTATGAACACTGAAGCTTTCTTT. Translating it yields CASSLGDGRMNTEAFF.

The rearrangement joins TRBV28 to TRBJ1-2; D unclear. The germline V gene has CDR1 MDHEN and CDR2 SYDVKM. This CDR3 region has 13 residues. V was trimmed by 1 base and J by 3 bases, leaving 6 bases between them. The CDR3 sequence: CASSLYRDYGYTF. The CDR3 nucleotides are TGTGCCAGCAGTTTATACCGGGACTATGGCTACACCTTC.

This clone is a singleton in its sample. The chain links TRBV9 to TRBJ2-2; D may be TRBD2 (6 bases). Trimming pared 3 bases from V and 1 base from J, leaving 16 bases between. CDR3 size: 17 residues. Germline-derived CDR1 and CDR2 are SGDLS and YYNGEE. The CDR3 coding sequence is TGTGCCAGCAGCGGTGGAGGGCCAGATATGAACACCGGGGAGCTGTTTTTT. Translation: CASSGGGPDMNTGELFF.